What follows are 25 T cell receptor beta chains derived from one specimen sequenced in a study of metastatic and nonmetastatic thyroid tumors. Using MiXCR, TCRdb reanalyzed the PCR reads. Of 27,000 or so clones listed, roughly 17% were seen once; the top ten hold around 6.3%. Patients had received no treatment of any kind before thyroid surgery. Sequenced input: blood. All receptors come from a male donor with papillary thyroid cancer or a benign thyroid nodule (not recorded which). Some clones in this sample may be carry-over from other donors' samples.

Many counts were recorded for this clone. The chain carries TRBV28 and TRBJ2-1, with TRBD2 matching over 7 bases. Losses at the gene ends were 5 bases for V and 6 bases for J; bases not matched to a gene: 13. CDR1 and CDR2 from the germline V gene are MDHEN and SYDVKM. The CDR3 sequence is 16 residues long. The DNA for the CDR3 is TGTGCCAGCAGTACTCTCCGGGACTACCGTGTCAATGAGCAGTTCTTC. Translation: CASSTLRDYRVNEQFF. Combining the CDR3 with reference TRBV28 and TRBJ2-1 gives the whole variable domain DVKVTQSSRYLVKRTGEKVFLECVQDMDHENMFWYRQDPGLGLRLIYFSYDVKMKEKGDIPEGYSVSREKKERFSLILESASTNQTSMYLCASSTLRDYRVNEQFFGPGTRLTVL.

This clone has at least ten counts. The chain links TRBV4-2 to TRBJ1-5; D not resolved. In germline, CDR1 is LGHNA, CDR2 YNFKEQ. V was clipped by 0 bases and J by 0 bases, with 6 bases between them. The CDR3 has 15 amino acids. The CDR3 here is CASSQEESSNQPQHF. DNA of the CDR3: TGTGCCAGCAGCCAAGAGGAGAGTAGCAATCAGCCCCAGCATTTT.

The sample holds a few counts of this clone. A much larger clone differs from this one at a single base, so this may be a read error. Other nucleotide sequences from this sample produce the same CDR3. This chain joins TRBV19 and TRBJ2-7, with unresolved D. Germline CDR1 reads LNHDA; CDR2 reads SQIVND (reference sequence). The CDR3 spans 15 residues. This chain's CDR3 is CASSIGNGATCEQYF. In nucleotides, the CDR3 is TGTGCCAGTAGCATAGGGAACGGCGCTACCTGCGAGCAGTACTTC. Full variable domain (remainder filled in from reference TRBV19 and TRBJ2-7): DGGITQSPKYLFRKEGQNVTLSCEQNLNHDAMYWYRQDPGQGLRLIYYSQIVNDFQKGDIAEGYSVSREKKESFPLTVTSAQKNPTAFYLCASSIGNGATCEQYFGPGTRLTVT.

The J gene is TRBJ2-1, the V gene TRBV11-1; 7 nucleotides agree with TRBD2. The CDR3 is 15 residues long. Losses at the gene ends were 0 bases for V and 6 bases for J; bases not matched to a gene: 5. Germline loops: CDR1 SGHAT, CDR2 FQDESV (reference sequence). The DNA for the CDR3 is TGTGCCAGCAGCTTAGCGGCCCTAGCGGTCAATGAGCAGTTCTTC. Translated: CASSLAALAVNEQFF.

This clone was found many times. Other DNA sequences within the sample encode an identical CDR3. V is TRBV29-1 and J is TRBJ2-7, with D possibly matching TRBD1 (7 bases). This CDR3 region has 14 residues. Between the trimmed V and J ends, which lost 1 base and 3 bases, there was a span of 13 bases. Per the germline V gene, CDR1 is SQVTM and CDR2 is ANQGSEA. The CDR3 bases are TGCAGCGTTGAAGGGGCAGGGGGGATCTACGAGCAGTACTTC. It specifies CSVEGAGGIYEQYF.

CDR3 in amino acids: CASSPDRGSQPQHF. Written as DNA, the CDR3 is TGTGCCAGCTCACCGGACAGAGGGAGTCAGCCCCAGCATTTT. This chain connects TRBV18 to TRBJ1-5, with D perhaps TRBD1 (6 bases). The CDR3 extends over 14 amino acids. Germline CDR1 and CDR2: KGHSH and LQKENI. V lost 3 bases and J lost 6, with 12 bases in between.

This clone was picked up a small number of times. The chain carries TRBV28 and TRBJ2-7; TRBD2 is a possible D gene (6 bases). Trimming took 5 bases from V and 2 from J, leaving 10 bases between them. This CDR3 contains 13 residues. In germline, CDR1 is MDHEN, CDR2 SYDVKM. This chain's CDR3 is CASSPTGAYEQYF. The DNA for the CDR3 is TGTGCCAGCAGTCCCACGGGGGCCTACGAGCAGTACTTC.

This clone has more than one count but fewer than ten. V and J are TRBV30 and TRBJ2-4, with 9 bases that match TRBD1. The ends lost 5 bases at V and 7 bases at J; junction bases unmatched: 0. The CDR3 has 11 amino acids. Germline V CDR1 and CDR2: GTSNPN, SVGIG (reference sequence). CDR3 loop: CAWDRGNIQYF. The DNA for the CDR3 is TGTGCCTGGGACAGGGGGAACATTCAGTACTTC.

A few counts support this clone. This chain links TRBV27 with TRBJ2-2; D is uncertain. V was clipped by 11 bases and J by 7 bases, with 14 bases between them. This CDR3 has 12 amino acids. Germline V gene lookup returns CDR1 MNHEY and CDR2 SMNVEV (reference sequence). CDR3 sequence: CAASSAVGELFF. CDR3 DNA sequence: TGTGCCGCAAGTAGTGCGGTCGGGGAGCTGTTTTTT.

This clone was counted a few times. The rearrangement uses TRBV30 and TRBJ2-3, with a possible D match to TRBD2 (6 bases). Deletions cut 5 bases from V and 7 bases from J, with 25 bases between. This CDR3 contains 16 residues. Per germline, CDR1 GTSNPN and CDR2 SVGIG (reference sequence). As DNA, the CDR3 is TGTGCCTGGGCGAACCCTAGCGCTTCGCCCACGCATACGCAGTATTTT. It yields the protein CAWANPSASPTHTQYF.

The table lists this clone with a few counts. Other DNA sequences in this sample translate to the same CDR3. This sequence joins TRBV28 and TRBJ1-5, with D maybe TRBD1 (6 bases). CDR3 length equals 15 residues. Trimming stripped 6 bases from V and 9 bases from J, with 21 bases between. Germline CDR1 is MDHEN and CDR2 is SYDVKM. The DNA for the CDR3 is TGTGCCAGCAGCCAAACCCGGGGGCGGGAGAGGCCCCAGCATTTT. This translates into CASSQTRGRERPQHF.

This clone was observed at least ten times. The gene calls are TRBV5-1 and TRBJ1-4, with TRBD1 matching 11 bases. Trimming removed 0 bases from V and 8 bases from J; junction bases left unmatched: 6. CDR1 and CDR2 (germline): SGHRS, YFSETQ. The CDR3 extends over 16 amino acids. For the CDR3, the DNA is TGCGCCAGCAGCTTGGGCCTGGGACAGGGGGTCGAAAAACTGTTTTTT. Amino acid sequence: CASSLGLGQGVEKLFF.

This clone was counted ten times or more. V is TRBV20-1 and J is TRBJ2-6, with D perhaps TRBD2 (6 bases). This CDR3 has 14 amino acids. Per the germline V gene, CDR1 is DFQATT and CDR2 is SNEGSKA (reference sequence). The V end lost 6 bases, the J end lost 1 base, and 10 bases lay between the germline ends. The CDR3 DNA follows: TGCAGTGCGCAACTAGCTTCTGGGGCCAACGTCCTGACTTTC. It specifies CSAQLASGANVLTF.

V usage is TRBV9 and J usage is TRBJ2-2; D call uncertain. Trimming left V 0 bases short and J 5 bases short, with 8 bases between. Germline values: CDR1 SGDLS, CDR2 YYNGEE. The CDR3 loop spans 14 amino acids. CDR3 nucleotides: TGTGCCAGCAGCGTAGGATTTGGAACCGGGGAGCTGTTTTTT. Translated, it gives CASSVGFGTGELFF. The variable domain in full, with the rest retrieved from reference TRBV9 and TRBJ2-2, is DSGVTQTPKHLITATGQRVTLRCSPRSGDLSVYWYQQSLDQGLQFLIQYYNGEERAKGNILERFSAQQFPDLHSELNLSSLELGDSALYFCASSVGFGTGELFFGEGSRLTVL.

Many counts were recorded for this clone. The chain links TRBV10-1 to TRBJ2-1; 8 bases fit TRBD2. Germline lookup yields CDR1 WNHNN and CDR2 SYGVQD (reference sequence). V lost 7 bases, J lost 3 bases, and 11 bases stayed unmatched. The CDR3 runs 16 residues. The CDR3 here is CASTGGPGGVYNEQFF. The CDR3 DNA follows: TGCGCCAGCACCGGAGGTCCGGGAGGGGTCTACAATGAGCAGTTCTTC.

Ten or more counts support this clone. The rearrangement links TRBV7-2 to TRBJ1-3; D unclear. Per germline, CDR1 SGHTA and CDR2 FQGNSA. This CDR3 has 14 residues. Between the trimmed V and J ends, which lost 4 bases and 0 bases, there was a span of 7 bases. CDR3 loop: CASSWVGSGNTIYF. The CDR3 region has the DNA TGTGCCAGCAGCTGGGTTGGCTCTGGAAACACCATATATTTT. Using reference TRBV7-2 and TRBJ1-3 for the parts outside the CDR3, the full variable domain is GAGVSQSPSNKVTEKGKDVELRCDPISGHTALYWYRQSLGQGLEFLIYFQGNSAPDKSGLPSDRFSAERTGGSVSTLTIQRTQQEDSAVYLCASSWVGSGNTIYFGEGSWLTVV.

This clone was counted ten times or more. The rearrangement joins TRBV5-1 to TRBJ2-1; D may be TRBD1 (5 bases). Trimming cost V 1 base and J 3 bases, with 11 bases left between them. This CDR3 has 15 amino acids. CDR1 is SGHRS and CDR2 is YFSETQ in the germline V gene. CDR3 sequence: CASSLTDISYNEQFF. CDR3 coding DNA: TGCGCCAGCAGCTTGACGGACATTAGCTACAATGAGCAGTTCTTC.

This clone was seen repeatedly, ten times or more. The chain uses TRBV9 and TRBJ2-7; D unresolved. CDR1 is SGDLS and CDR2 is YYNGEE in the germline V gene. CDR3 size: 14 residues. V gave up 0 bases and J gave up 2 bases, with 9 bases separating them. The CDR3 DNA reads as TGTGCCAGCAGCGTAGGTGGTACAGCCTACGAGCAGTACTTC. Amino acid sequence: CASSVGGTAYEQYF.

This clone was seen repeatedly, ten times or more. The chain uses TRBV9 and TRBJ1-5; D not resolved. Trimming stripped 0 bases from V and 3 bases from J, with 7 bases between. The CDR3 sequence is 14 residues long. Germline CDR1 and CDR2: SGDLS and YYNGEE. The CDR3 nucleotides are TGTGCCAGCAGCGTAGGCCAGAACAATCAGCCCCAGCATTTT. This gives the protein CASSVGQNNQPQHF.

This clone has at least ten counts. The chain carries TRBV7-3 and TRBJ2-1; the D is unclear. V lost 2 bases and J 4 bases, leaving 6 bases between the germline ends. The CDR3 extends over 13 amino acids. Germline V gives CDR1 SGHTA, CDR2 FQGTGA. The CDR3 sequence: CASSLYNYNEQFF. In nucleotides, the CDR3 is TGTGCCAGCAGCTTATATAATTACAATGAGCAGTTCTTC.

This clone has a count of ten or more. The chain couples TRBV20-1 to TRBJ2-7, with 9 bases matching TRBD1. CDR1 and CDR2 (germline): DFQATT, SNEGSKA (reference sequence). The CDR3 is 13 residues long. V was pared by 3 bases and J by 6 bases, with 6 bases of the junction left unmatched. CDR3 in amino acids: CSARTGGLREQYF. In DNA form, the CDR3 reads TGCAGTGCTAGGACAGGGGGGTTGCGCGAGCAGTACTTC.

This clone was seen ten or more times. The V gene is TRBV20-1, the J gene TRBJ2-3, with 7 bases matching TRBD2. CDR1 DFQATT and CDR2 SNEGSKA come from the germline V gene (reference sequence). CDR3 length: 13 residues. CDR3 in amino acids: CLLREAGIDTQYF. The CDR3 DNA is TGCCTCCTACGGGAGGCTGGTATAGATACGCAGTATTTT.

This clone was recorded at least ten times. Other DNA sequences in this sample translate to the same CDR3. The chain uses TRBV20-1 and TRBJ2-3; D gene unclear. The V gene lost 2 bases and the J gene lost 7 bases, with 10 bases spanning the gap. This CDR3 has 12 residues. The germline gives CDR1 DFQATT, CDR2 SNEGSKA (reference sequence). CDR3 sequence reads: CSARPSEYTQYF. For the CDR3, the DNA is TGCAGTGCTAGACCATCGGAATATACGCAGTATTTT.

Ten or more counts support this clone. V usage is TRBV9 and J usage is TRBJ1-6, with D perhaps TRBD1 (6 bases). Trimming took off 2 bases at V and 8 bases at J, with 14 bases between the two ends. Per germline, CDR1 SGDLS and CDR2 YYNGEE. The CDR3 is 15 amino acids. CDR3 in amino acids: CASSVQGMVDSPLHF. CDR3 nucleotide sequence: TGTGCCAGCAGCGTCCAGGGGATGGTTGATTCACCCCTCCACTTT.

This clone was found many times. The rearrangement uses TRBV7-9 and TRBJ2-5; TRBD2 matches at 9 bases. The CDR3 loop spans 14 amino acids. The trim removed 4 bases at V and 5 bases at J, leaving 5 bases unmatched. In germline, CDR1 is SEHNR, CDR2 FQNEAQ (reference sequence). The CDR3 nucleotides read TGTGCCAGCAGCTCAACAGCGGGAGGTGAGACCCAGTACTTC. It is translated as CASSSTAGGETQYF.